This T cell receptor beta chain was captured by sequencing in a study of T-cell reconstitution after alpha-beta-depleted transplantation in children. The study, taken as a whole, reports: The authors attributed T-cell counts and diversity one year after transplant mostly to newly produced T cells. Several hundred expanded graft clones reportedly supplied alpha-beta T cells about two months after transplant. High day-60 TCRbeta diversity in some patients came from surviving recipient T cells and thymic progenitors.

The V gene lost 1 base and the J gene lost 2 bases, with 11 bases spanning the gap. CDR1 and CDR2 from the germline V gene are DFQATT and SNEGSKA (reference sequence). The CDR3 consists of 14 residues. Library preparation (for TCRbeta) was performed with unique molecular identifiers. MiXCR was run by TCRdb on the PCR reads, yielding one entry per CDR3 protein. This sample has 300,000 to 350,000 distinct CDR3 sequences, with around 25% found just once. In this sample, this clonotype turned up a few times. Its antigen is currently unknown. V gene TRBV20-1 combines with J gene TRBJ1-1; unclear D gene. The origin of this receptor is a male patient aged 5 to 17 who had a stem cell transplant for acute lymphoblastic leukemia, so the T cells may come from the graft donor. The sample here was PBMCs, mostly from graft donor cells, taken 180 days after TCRalphabeta/CD19-depleted stem cell transplant. The CDR3 coding sequence is TGCAGTGCTAGAGCGGGCCGCAGTAACACTGAAGCTTTCTTT. Its translation: CSARAGRSNTEAFF.